Listed below are T cell receptor beta chains from one sample, sequenced in a study of T cell repertoires in cytomegalovirus infection. Their cognate antigens are unknown. Using its own MiXCR run on the reads, TCRdb lists one record per CDR3 protein. This sample has under 850,000 distinct CDR3 sequences, with 33% found just once. Sequenced here: cultured PBMCs, sampled from culture after CMV antigen stimulation. These receptors originate from a human donor in good health (CMV status not recorded). Some clones in this sample may be carry-over from other donors' samples. Both conserved end residues are part of each CDR3. Each record gives: V gene, D gene, clone size, J gene, CDR3 DNA, CDR3 protein. D genes are given only for firm matches. Size is omitted from some rows. Given values are once, few, many or a class for expanded clones.

V gene: TRBV7-9
D gene: .
clone size: few
J gene: TRBJ1-2
CDR3 DNA: TGTGCCAGCAGCGCGGGTTATGGCTACACCTTC
CDR3 protein: CASSAGYGYTF

V gene: TRBV7-2
D gene: .
clone size: many
J gene: TRBJ1-4
CDR3 DNA: TGTGCCAGCAGCCCTCAAGGGGAAAAACTGTTTTTT
CDR3 protein: CASSPQGEKLFF

V gene: TRBV12-3/TRBV12-4
D gene: .
clone size: .
J gene: TRBJ2-6
CDR3 DNA: TGTGCCAGCAGTTTTTGGCAACCCTCGGCCAACGTCCTGACTTTC
CDR3 protein: CASSFWQPSANVLTF

V gene: TRBV6-6
D gene: .
clone size: .
J gene: TRBJ2-3
CDR3 DNA: TGTGCCAGCAGTTATAAGGCAGGGACTAGCACAGATACGCAGTATTTT
CDR3 protein: CASSYKAGTSTDTQYF

V gene: TRBV3-1
D gene: .
clone size: few
J gene: TRBJ2-1
CDR3 DNA: TGTGCCAGCAGCCAAGGGAAAGGACAGAGCTCCTACAATGAGCAGTTCTTC
CDR3 protein: CASSQGKGQSSYNEQFF

V gene: TRBV12-3/TRBV12-4
D gene: .
clone size: .
J gene: TRBJ2-7
CDR3 DNA: TGTGCCAGCGGTCGGGGGACAGTCTACGAGCAGTACTTC
CDR3 protein: CASGRGTVYEQYF

V gene: TRBV7-2
D gene: TRBD2
clone size: many
J gene: TRBJ2-1
CDR3 DNA: TGTGCCAGCAGCTTACGGCGGATGACGGGAGGGCCGGTTGAGCAGTTCTTC
CDR3 protein: CASSLRRMTGGPVEQFF

V gene: TRBV11-2
D gene: .
clone size: few
J gene: TRBJ2-2
CDR3 DNA: TGTGCCAGCAGCTTAGATCCCGGGAACACCGGGGAGCTGTTTTTT
CDR3 protein: CASSLDPGNTGELFF

V gene: TRBV2
D gene: TRBD2
clone size: .
J gene: TRBJ2-7
CDR3 DNA: TGTGCCAGCAGCAGTAGCGGGGGGGCTGGAGAGCAGTACTTC
CDR3 protein: CASSSSGGAGEQYF

V gene: TRBV7-8
D gene: .
clone size: .
J gene: TRBJ2-5
CDR3 DNA: TGTGCCAGCAGCTTAAGGGTGTGGCGAAACCAAGAGACCCAGTACTTC
CDR3 protein: CASSLRVWRNQETQYF

V gene: TRBV27
D gene: TRBD2
clone size: .
J gene: TRBJ2-3
CDR3 DNA: TGTGCCAGCAGTTTCCAGCGGGAGAGGGCAGATACGCAGTATTTT
CDR3 protein: CASSFQRERADTQYF

V gene: TRBV6-8
D gene: TRBD2
clone size: .
J gene: TRBJ2-1
CDR3 DNA: TGTGCCAGCAACCGCGGGAGAATCGGTCCCCCGGGTCTCGGTGAGCAGTTCTTC
CDR3 protein: CASNRGRIGPPGLGEQFF

V gene: TRBV5-4
D gene: .
clone size: .
J gene: TRBJ1-1
CDR3 DNA: TGTGCCAGCAGCTTGGATTCGGGGCGGGTGAACACTGAAGCTTTCTTT
CDR3 protein: CASSLDSGRVNTEAFF

V gene: TRBV12-5
D gene: .
clone size: .
J gene: TRBJ2-1
CDR3 DNA: TGTGCTAGTGGTCAAACCTACAATGAGCAGTTCTTC
CDR3 protein: CASGQTYNEQFF

V gene: TRBV19
D gene: .
clone size: .
J gene: TRBJ2-2
CDR3 DNA: TGTGCCAGTAGTTGGGGGGCCAACACCGGGGAGCTGTTTTTT
CDR3 protein: CASSWGANTGELFF

V gene: TRBV7-2
D gene: .
clone size: few
J gene: TRBJ2-5
CDR3 DNA: TGTGCCAGCAGCTTAACCCCCGGGCGTGGGGCTCTAGAGACCCAGTACTTC
CDR3 protein: CASSLTPGRGALETQYF

V gene: TRBV6-2/TRBV6-3
D gene: TRBD1
clone size: few
J gene: TRBJ1-5
CDR3 DNA: TGTGCCAGCAGCACCCGACCCCCGGGACAGGGTCCGGGTCAGCCCCAGCATTTT
CDR3 protein: CASSTRPPGQGPGQPQHF

V gene: TRBV9
D gene: TRBD2
clone size: .
J gene: TRBJ2-5
CDR3 DNA: TGTGCCTGCAGCGTAAGCGGGGGAATCCAAGAGACCCAGTACTTC
CDR3 protein: CACSVSGGIQETQYF

V gene: TRBV7-9
D gene: .
clone size: .
J gene: TRBJ1-3
CDR3 DNA: TGTGCCAGCAGCTTCGAGGCCGGTGATACCATATATTTT
CDR3 protein: CASSFEAGDTIYF

V gene: TRBV6-6
D gene: .
clone size: few
J gene: TRBJ2-1
CDR3 DNA: TGTGCCAGCAGTGAGGAAGGGGGTCCTAGCAATGAGCAGTTCTTC
CDR3 protein: CASSEEGGPSNEQFF

V gene: TRBV7-2
D gene: .
clone size: few
J gene: TRBJ2-3
CDR3 DNA: TGTGCCAGCAGCTTAACATCGTACCCAGCACTCAAAGCAGATACGCAGTATTTT
CDR3 protein: CASSLTSYPALKADTQYF

V gene: TRBV4-1
D gene: .
clone size: .
J gene: TRBJ2-7
CDR3 DNA: TGCGCCAGCAGCCAAGACAGTGAGCAGTACTTC
CDR3 protein: CASSQDSEQYF

V gene: TRBV9
D gene: .
clone size: .
J gene: TRBJ1-3
CDR3 DNA: TGTGCCAGCAGCGTAGCCGGAGCTTTGGGCGGAAACACCATATATTTT
CDR3 protein: CASSVAGALGGNTIYF

V gene: TRBV7-2
D gene: .
clone size: few
J gene: TRBJ1-2
CDR3 DNA: TGTGCCAGCGGTAGTGGGGGACGGATCTATGGCTACACCTTC
CDR3 protein: CASGSGGRIYGYTF

V gene: TRBV19
D gene: TRBD1
clone size: .
J gene: TRBJ1-5
CDR3 DNA: TGTGCCAGTAAAAAGGACAGGGGTGATCAGCCCCAGCATTTT
CDR3 protein: CASKKDRGDQPQHF

V gene: TRBV6-2/TRBV6-3
D gene: TRBD1
clone size: few
J gene: TRBJ2-1
CDR3 DNA: TGTGCCAGCAGTGGAGAGACAGGGATAGTGTTGGAGCAGTTCTTC
CDR3 protein: CASSGETGIVLEQFF

V gene: TRBV19
D gene: .
clone size: .
J gene: TRBJ1-5
CDR3 DNA: TGTGCCAGTAGTGTGACAGGAAGGGGCAATCAGCCCCAGCATTTT
CDR3 protein: CASSVTGRGNQPQHF

V gene: TRBV6-1
D gene: .
clone size: few
J gene: TRBJ2-7
CDR3 DNA: TGTGCCAGCAGTGAATTGGGCAGTACCTACGAGCAGTACTTC
CDR3 protein: CASSELGSTYEQYF

V gene: TRBV7-2
D gene: .
clone size: many
J gene: TRBJ1-6
CDR3 DNA: TGTGCCAGCAGCTTCGACAGAAATTCACCCCTCCACTTT
CDR3 protein: CASSFDRNSPLHF

V gene: TRBV20-1
D gene: TRBD2
clone size: .
J gene: TRBJ2-5
CDR3 DNA: TGCAGTGCTAGCCCCATAGCGGGGGGACTTCAAGAGACCCAGTACTTC
CDR3 protein: CSASPIAGGLQETQYF